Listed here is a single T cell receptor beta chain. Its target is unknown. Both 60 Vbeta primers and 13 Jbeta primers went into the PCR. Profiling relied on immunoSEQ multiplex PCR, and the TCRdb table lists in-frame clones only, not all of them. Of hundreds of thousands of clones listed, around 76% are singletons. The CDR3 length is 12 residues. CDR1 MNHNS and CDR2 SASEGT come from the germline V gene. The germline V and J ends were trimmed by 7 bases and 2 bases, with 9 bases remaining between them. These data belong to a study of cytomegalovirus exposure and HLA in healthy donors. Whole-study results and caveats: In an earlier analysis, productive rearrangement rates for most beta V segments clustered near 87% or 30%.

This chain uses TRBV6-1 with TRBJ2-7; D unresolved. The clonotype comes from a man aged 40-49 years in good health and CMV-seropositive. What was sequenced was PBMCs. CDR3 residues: CASIGVTYEQYF. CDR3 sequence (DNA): TGTGCCAGCATCGGAGTTACCTACGAGCAGTACTTC.